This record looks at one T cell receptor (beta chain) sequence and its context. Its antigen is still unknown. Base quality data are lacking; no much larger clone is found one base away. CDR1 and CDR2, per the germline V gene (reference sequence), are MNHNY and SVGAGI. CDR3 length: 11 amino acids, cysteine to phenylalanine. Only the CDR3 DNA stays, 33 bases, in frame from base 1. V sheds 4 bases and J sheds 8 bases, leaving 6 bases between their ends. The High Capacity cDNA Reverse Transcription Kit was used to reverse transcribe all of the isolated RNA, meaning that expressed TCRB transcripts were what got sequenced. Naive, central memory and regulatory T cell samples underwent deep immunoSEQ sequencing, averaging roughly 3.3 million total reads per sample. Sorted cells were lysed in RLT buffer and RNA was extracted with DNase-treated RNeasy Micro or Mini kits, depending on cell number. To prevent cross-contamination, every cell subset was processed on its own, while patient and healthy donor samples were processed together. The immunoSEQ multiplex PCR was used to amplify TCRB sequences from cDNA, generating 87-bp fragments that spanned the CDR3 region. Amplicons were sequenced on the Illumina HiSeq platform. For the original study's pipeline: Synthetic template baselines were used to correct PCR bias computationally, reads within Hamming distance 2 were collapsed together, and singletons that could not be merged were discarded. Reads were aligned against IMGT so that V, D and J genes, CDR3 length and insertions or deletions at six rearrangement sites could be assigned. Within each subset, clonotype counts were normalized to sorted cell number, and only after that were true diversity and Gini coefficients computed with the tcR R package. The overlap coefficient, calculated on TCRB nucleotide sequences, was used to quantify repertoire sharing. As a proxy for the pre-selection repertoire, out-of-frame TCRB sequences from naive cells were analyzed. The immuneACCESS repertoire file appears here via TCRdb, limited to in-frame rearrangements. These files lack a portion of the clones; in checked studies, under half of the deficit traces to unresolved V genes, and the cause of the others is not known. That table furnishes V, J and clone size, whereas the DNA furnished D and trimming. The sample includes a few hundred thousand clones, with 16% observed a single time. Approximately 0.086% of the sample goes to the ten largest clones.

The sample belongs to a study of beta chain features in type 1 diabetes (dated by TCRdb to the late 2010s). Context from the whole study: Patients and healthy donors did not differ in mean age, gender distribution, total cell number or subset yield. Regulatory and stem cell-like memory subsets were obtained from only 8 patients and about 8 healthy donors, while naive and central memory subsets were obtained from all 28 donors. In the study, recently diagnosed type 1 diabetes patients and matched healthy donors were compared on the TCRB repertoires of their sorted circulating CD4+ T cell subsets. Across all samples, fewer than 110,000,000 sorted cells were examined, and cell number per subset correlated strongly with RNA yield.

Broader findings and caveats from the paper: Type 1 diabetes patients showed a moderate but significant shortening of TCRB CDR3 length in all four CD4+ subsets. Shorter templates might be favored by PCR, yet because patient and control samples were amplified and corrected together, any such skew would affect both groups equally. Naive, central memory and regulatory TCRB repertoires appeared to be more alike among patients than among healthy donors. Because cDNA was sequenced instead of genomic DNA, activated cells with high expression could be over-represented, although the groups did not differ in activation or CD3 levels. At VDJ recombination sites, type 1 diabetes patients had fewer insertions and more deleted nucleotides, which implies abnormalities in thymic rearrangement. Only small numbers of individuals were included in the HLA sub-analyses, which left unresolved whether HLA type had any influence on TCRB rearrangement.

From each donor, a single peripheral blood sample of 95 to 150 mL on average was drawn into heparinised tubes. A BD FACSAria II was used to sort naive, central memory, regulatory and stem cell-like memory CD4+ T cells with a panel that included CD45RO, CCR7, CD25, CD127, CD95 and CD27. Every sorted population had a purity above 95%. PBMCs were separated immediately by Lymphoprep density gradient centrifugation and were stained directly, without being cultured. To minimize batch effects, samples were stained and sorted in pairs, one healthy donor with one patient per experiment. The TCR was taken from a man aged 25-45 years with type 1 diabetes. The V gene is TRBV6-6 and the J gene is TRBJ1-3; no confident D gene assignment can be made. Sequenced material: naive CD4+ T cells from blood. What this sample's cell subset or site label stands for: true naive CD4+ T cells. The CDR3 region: CASSSPDTIYF. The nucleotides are TGTGCCAGCAGTTCCCCAGACACCATATATTTT.